Below, one T cell receptor (beta chain) is given with its context. Its matching antigen is unknown. This sample is part of a study of T-cell reconstitution after alpha-beta-depleted transplantation in children. Whole-study findings and limits: The main origin of T-cell counts and diversity one year after transplant was newly produced T cells.

This CDR3 contains 18 residues. Germline lookup yields CDR1 LNHDA and CDR2 SQIVND (reference sequence). Unmatched junction bases numbered 15, after V lost 5 bases and J lost 4 bases. Unique molecular identifiers were built into the TCRbeta library. TCRdb reprocessed the PCR reads with MiXCR, giving one entry per CDR3 protein. The repertoire holds 450,000 to 600,000 distinct CDR3 sequences, with over 9.5% as singletons. The V gene is TRBV19, the J gene TRBJ2-1; 9 positions agree with TRBD2. The origin of this receptor is a child younger than 10 with inherited bone marrow failure, due to receive a stem cell transplant. The material was PBMCs, obtained before TCRalphabeta/CD19-depleted stem cell transplant. In DNA form, the CDR3 reads TGTGCCAGTAGTCCTAGGATTTTAGCGGGAGCGGGTTACAATGAGCAGTTCTTC. Its translation: CASSPRILAGAGYNEQFF.